The clone carrying this T cell receptor (beta chain) was counted between two and nine times. Its cognate antigen is unknown. After constant-region reverse-primer amplification, full-length variable regions underwent semi-nested PCR with Nested Universal Primer A. TCRdb redid the calling of the 5' RACE reads with MiXCR, one entry per CDR3 protein. Among 53,000 or so distinct CDR3 sequences listed, over 20% were seen once. Study-wide points: Greatest tumor Treg TCR overlap was with tumor naive CD4+ cells.

Germline CDR1 reads DFQATT; CDR2 reads SNEGSKA (reference sequence). Trimming stripped 7 bases from V and 4 bases from J, with 12 bases between. The CDR3 has 12 amino acids. This TCR came from a female donor with breast cancer. The chain uses TRBV20-1 and TRBJ2-3; D gene unclear. The sample comprised tumor-infiltrating naive CD4+ T cells sorted from the breast tumor. Subset: naive CD4+ T cells, CD4+CD45RA+CD25-. The CDR3 protein is CSGVVEPDTQYF. For the CDR3, the DNA is TGCAGTGGGGTGGTCGAGCCAGATACGCAGTATTTT.